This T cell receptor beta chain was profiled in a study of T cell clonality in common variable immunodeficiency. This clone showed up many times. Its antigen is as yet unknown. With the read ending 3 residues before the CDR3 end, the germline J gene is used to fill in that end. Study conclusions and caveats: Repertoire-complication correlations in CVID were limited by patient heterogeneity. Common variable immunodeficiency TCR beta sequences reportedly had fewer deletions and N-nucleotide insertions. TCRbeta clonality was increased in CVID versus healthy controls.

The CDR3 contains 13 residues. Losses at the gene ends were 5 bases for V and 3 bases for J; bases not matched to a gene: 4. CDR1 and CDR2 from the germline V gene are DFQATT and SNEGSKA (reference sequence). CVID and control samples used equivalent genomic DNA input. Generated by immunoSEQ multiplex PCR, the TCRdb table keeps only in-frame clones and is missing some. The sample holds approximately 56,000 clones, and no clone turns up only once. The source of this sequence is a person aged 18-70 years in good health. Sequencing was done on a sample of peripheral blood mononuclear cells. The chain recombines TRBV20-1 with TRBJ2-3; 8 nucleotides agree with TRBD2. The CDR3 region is CSAFSGATDTQYF. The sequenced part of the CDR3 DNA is TGCAGTGCTTTTAGCGGGGCTACAGATACG.